This is a list of T cell receptor beta chains from one sample in a study of blood T cell repertoires in COVID-19. Using immunoSEQ multiplex PCR, the repertoire was profiled, and TCRdb retains in-frame clones only, with some absent. This table holds tens of thousands of clones, around 83% found once. Material: peripheral blood. Source of these receptors: a woman older than 75 in a cohort sampled during active or convalescent COVID-19. Each CDR3 is given with its conserved first and last residue. The D gene is left open where the match is weak. Clone size appears in some rows only: once, few, many, or a class for an expanded clone.

CASSLAGAGAQYF	TGTGCCAGCAGTCTCGCAGGGGCAGGGGCCCAGTACTTC	NA	NA	TRBJ2-5	TRBV28
CASSPHRTGPSQPQHF	TGTGCCAGCAGTCCCCACAGGACAGGACCCAGTCAGCCCCAGCATTTT	NA	TRBD1	TRBJ1-5	TRBV28
CASSFRLSNEQFF	TGTGCCAGCAGTTTCAGACTGAGCAATGAGCAGTTCTTC	NA	NA	TRBJ2-1	TRBV27
CASSPTSGGMDEQFF	TGTGCCAGCTCACCGACTAGCGGAGGAATGGATGAGCAGTTCTTC	once	TRBD2	TRBJ2-1	TRBV18
CSGKIGDRGNTIYF	TGCAGCGGAAAAATCGGGGACAGGGGAAACACCATATATTTT	NA	TRBD1	TRBJ1-3	TRBV29-1
CASSLAGSHDNEQFF	TGTGCCAGCAGTCTAGCGGGAAGCCATGACAATGAGCAGTTCTTC	NA	TRBD2	TRBJ2-1	TRBV11-1
CASSPGLATHQYF	TGTGCCAGCAGTCCGGGACTAGCGACCCACCAGTACTTC	NA	TRBD2	TRBJ2-5	TRBV12-3/TRBV12-4
CASSIGTGREPQHF	TGTGCCAGTAGTATCGGTACAGGACGGGAGCCCCAGCATTTT	NA	NA	TRBJ1-5	TRBV19
CASSQGLGNEKLFF	TGCGCCAGCAGCCAGGGCTTAGGTAATGAAAAACTGTTTTTT	NA	NA	TRBJ1-4	TRBV4-1
CASSEEGRVGSYQPQHF	TGTGCCAGCAGTGAAGAGGGCAGGGTGGGCTCGTATCAGCCCCAGCATTTT	NA	NA	TRBJ1-5	TRBV6-1
CATSDPPGRGQETQYF	TGTGCCACCAGTGATCCCCCGGGACGGGGGCAAGAGACCCAGTACTTC	NA	NA	TRBJ2-5	TRBV24-1
CASSFPGGGTEAFF	TGTGCCAGCAGCTTCCCAGGGGGTGGGACTGAAGCTTTCTTT	once	TRBD1	TRBJ1-1	TRBV5-4
CASSPPSRAGYTF	TGTGCCAGCAGTCCCCCAAGCCGCGCCGGCTACACCTTC	NA	NA	TRBJ1-2	TRBV27
CASSFGEYNSPLHF	TGTGCCAGCAGTTTTGGGGAGTATAATTCACCCCTCCACTTT	NA	NA	TRBJ1-6	TRBV27
CASSPPSRGSNEKLFF	TGTGCCAGCAGCCCTCCATCCAGGGGCTCTAATGAAAAACTGTTTTTT	NA	NA	TRBJ1-4	TRBV11-2
CASSLPSGISYNEQFF	TGTGCCAGCAGTTTACCTAGCGGGATCTCCTACAATGAGCAGTTCTTC	once	TRBD2	TRBJ2-1	TRBV28
CASSMLGEGYGYTF	TGTGCCAGTAGTATGCTGGGAGAAGGCTATGGCTACACCTTC	NA	NA	TRBJ1-2	TRBV19
CASSLAGTGNAGELFF	TGTGCCAGCAGCTTAGCTGGGACAGGCAATGCCGGGGAGCTGTTTTTT	NA	TRBD1	TRBJ2-2	TRBV7-3
CASSPPGGASLYGYTF	TGTGCCAGCAGCCCCCCTGGGGGCGCGTCATTATATGGCTACACCTTC	NA	NA	TRBJ1-2	TRBV5-6
CASSTPAGGGSYGYTF	TGTGCCAGCAGCACCCCCGCGGGAGGGGGCAGTTATGGCTACACCTTC	NA	TRBD1	TRBJ1-2	TRBV9
CASSRRGNTIYF	TGTGCCAGCAGCCGGAGGGGAAACACCATATATTTT	NA	NA	TRBJ1-3	TRBV3-1/TRBV3-2
CASSEVQAGGTDTQYF	TGTGCCAGCAGTGAAGTTCAAGCGGGAGGGACAGATACGCAGTATTTT	NA	TRBD2	TRBJ2-3	TRBV6-1
CASSRNLAGGPEDNEQFF	TGCGCCAGCAGCCGTAACCTAGCGGGAGGGCCGGAAGACAATGAGCAGTTCTTC	NA	TRBD2	TRBJ2-1	TRBV5-1
CAIKQGRGYTF	TGTGCCATCAAACAGGGACGTGGCTACACCTTC	NA	NA	TRBJ1-2	TRBV28
CASSPTSTDTQYF	TGTGCCAGCAGCCCGACTAGCACAGATACGCAGTATTTT	NA	NA	TRBJ2-3	TRBV3-1/TRBV3-2
CASSPGGHGYTF	TGTGCCAGCAGCCCAGGGGGACATGGCTACACCTTC	NA	TRBD1	TRBJ1-2	TRBV7-8
CASSLDVGVGSPLHF	TGCGCCAGCAGCTTGGACGTGGGAGTTGGGTCACCCCTCCACTTT	NA	NA	TRBJ1-6	TRBV5-1
CASSLAGGPRELFF	TGTGCCAGTAGTCTAGCGGGAGGCCCGCGGGAGCTGTTTTTT	NA	TRBD2	TRBJ2-2	TRBV3-1/TRBV3-2
CASSLSASGRVNTGELFF	TGCGCCAGCAGCTTGTCGGCTAGCGGGAGGGTGAACACCGGGGAGCTGTTTTTT	few	TRBD2	TRBJ2-2	TRBV5-1
CASSISTSGSLDEQFF	TGCGCCAGCAGCATCAGTACTAGCGGGAGTTTGGATGAGCAGTTCTTC	NA	TRBD2	TRBJ2-1	TRBV5-1
CASSPIHLAGALPGELFF	TGCGCCAGCAGTCCGATCCACCTAGCGGGAGCGCTTCCCGGGGAGCTGTTTTTT	NA	TRBD2	TRBJ2-2	TRBV4-1
CASSLVASGYNEQFF	TGTGCCAGCAGCTTAGTGGCTAGCGGCTACAATGAGCAGTTCTTC	NA	TRBD2	TRBJ2-1	TRBV7-2
CASSLGGETGLKQFF	TGTGCCAGCAGCCTAGGCGGGGAAACGGGCCTAAAGCAGTTCTTC	NA	NA	TRBJ2-1	TRBV3-1/TRBV3-2
CASSLAGVLGGEQYF	TGTGCCAGCAGTTTAGCGGGAGTCCTTGGGGGCGAGCAGTACTTC	NA	TRBD2	TRBJ2-7	TRBV2
CASSPSPGTGAGELFF	TGTGCCAGCAGCCCAAGTCCCGGGACAGGGGCCGGGGAGCTGTTTTTT	NA	TRBD1	TRBJ2-2	TRBV9
CASSVTGTDYNEQFF	TGTGCCAGCTCCGTGACCGGGACAGACTACAATGAGCAGTTCTTC	NA	TRBD1	TRBJ2-1	TRBV18
CASSPGWEGRADTQYF	TGTGCCAGCAGCCCCGGGTGGGAGGGCCGCGCAGATACGCAGTATTTT	NA	TRBD2	TRBJ2-3	TRBV27
CASSTRTVNYGYTF	TGTGCCAGCAGCACAAGGACAGTCAACTATGGCTACACCTTC	NA	NA	TRBJ1-2	TRBV25-1
CASSRGPDSPLHF	TGTGCCAGCAGCCGAGGGCCGGATTCACCCCTCCACTTT	NA	NA	TRBJ1-6	TRBV5-8
CSASRPGSGVNTEAFF	TGCAGTGCTAGTAGGCCGGGGAGTGGGGTGAACACTGAAGCTTTCTTT	NA	NA	TRBJ1-1	TRBV20-1
CASSLDSFGQYF	TGTGCCAGCTCGTTGGACAGCTTCGGACAGTACTTC	NA	NA	TRBJ2-7	TRBV18
CASSPGTSGRAVDTQYF	TGCGCCAGCAGCCCTGGGACTAGCGGGAGGGCCGTAGATACGCAGTATTTT	NA	TRBD2	TRBJ2-3	TRBV5-1
CASSSLAGGRYEQYF	TGTGCCAGCAGTTCCTTGGCCGGGGGGAGATACGAGCAGTACTTC	NA	TRBD2	TRBJ2-7	TRBV28
CASSLGGTSLGETQYF	TGCGCCAGCAGCTTGGGTGGGACATCCCTAGGGGAGACCCAGTACTTC	NA	NA	TRBJ2-5	TRBV5-1
CASSDDRGGGFQPQHF	TGTGCCAGCAGCGACGACAGGGGCGGGGGTTTTCAGCCCCAGCATTTT	NA	TRBD1	TRBJ1-5	TRBV7-8
CSVAQGGTPYGYTF	TGCAGCGTCGCACAGGGGGGCACCCCCTATGGCTACACCTTC	NA	TRBD1	TRBJ1-2	TRBV29-1
CSVHEPLSTEAFF	TGCAGCGTTCACGAGCCTTTGAGCACTGAAGCTTTCTTT	NA	NA	TRBJ1-1	TRBV29-1